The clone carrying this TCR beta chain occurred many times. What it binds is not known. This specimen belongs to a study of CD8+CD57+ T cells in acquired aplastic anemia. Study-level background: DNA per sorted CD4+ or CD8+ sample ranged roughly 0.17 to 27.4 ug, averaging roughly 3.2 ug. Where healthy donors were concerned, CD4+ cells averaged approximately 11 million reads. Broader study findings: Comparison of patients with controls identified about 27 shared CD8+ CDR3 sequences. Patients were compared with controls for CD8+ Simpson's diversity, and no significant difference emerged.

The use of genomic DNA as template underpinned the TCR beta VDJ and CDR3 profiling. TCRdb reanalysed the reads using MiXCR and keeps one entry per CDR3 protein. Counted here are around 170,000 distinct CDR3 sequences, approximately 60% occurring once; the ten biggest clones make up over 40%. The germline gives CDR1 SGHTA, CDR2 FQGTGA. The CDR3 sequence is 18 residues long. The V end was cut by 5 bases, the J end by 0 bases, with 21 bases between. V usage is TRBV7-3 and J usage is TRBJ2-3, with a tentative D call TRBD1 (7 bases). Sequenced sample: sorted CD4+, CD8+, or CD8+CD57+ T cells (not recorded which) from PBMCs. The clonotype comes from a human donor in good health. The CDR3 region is CASSPWGDQGDSTDTQYF. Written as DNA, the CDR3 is TGTGCCAGCAGCCCATGGGGGGACCAGGGGGATAGCACAGATACGCAGTATTTT.